Shown below are 21 T cell receptor beta chains from a single sample sequenced in a study of monozygotic twins with inflammatory bowel disease (dated by TCRdb to between 2018 and 2020). The method behind the library was 5' RACE. Sequencing was performed on an Illumina HiSeq 2500. Reprocessed by TCRdb, the reads give a single entry per CDR3 protein sequence, without DNA. This sample's records show 350,000 to 500,000 distinct CDR3 sequences. The ten biggest clones cover 2% to 2.5% of the sample. Sample: blood. The receptors derive from a human donor with ulcerative colitis or Crohn's disease, or a healthy co-twin of an affected twin (not recorded which).

CDR3: CASSYTQGAAGYTF. The chain uses TRBV6-5 and TRBJ1-2; TCRdb's D call, TRBD1, is unchecked because there is no DNA. The CDR3 consists of 14 residues. Germline V gene data show CDR1 as MNHEY and CDR2 as SVGAGI.

The V gene is TRBV6-2 or TRBV6-3, the J gene TRBJ2-1. Per the germline V gene, CDR1 is MNHEY and CDR2 is SVGEGT. The CDR3 is 12 amino acids. CDR3 amino acids: CASSYWSYEQFF.

The V and J genes are TRBV5-1 and TRBJ2-1; there is no DNA to check the TCRdb D call of TRBD2. CDR1 and CDR2 from the germline V gene are SGHRS and YFSETQ. CDR3 length equals 15 residues. This chain's CDR3 is CASRFRTSGGDEQFF.

The V and J genes are TRBV4-1 and TRBJ2-7; with no DNA, the TCRdb D assignment of TRBD1 cannot be verified. Germline CDR1 reads MGHRA; CDR2 reads YSYEKL. CDR3 length equals 15 residues. CDR3 residues: CASSQDRLSSYERYF.

The chain links TRBV6-5 to TRBJ2-2; TCRdb's D call, TRBD2, is unchecked because there is no DNA. This CDR3 contains 17 residues. The germline V gene has CDR1 MNHEY and CDR2 SVGAGI. CDR3 sequence reads: CASSLDSGNANTGELFF.

The rearrangement joins TRBV3-1 to TRBJ2-3; TCRdb picks TRBD2, but there is no DNA to check that call. Germline V lookup: CDR1 LGHDT, CDR2 YNNKEL (reference sequence). The CDR3 extends over 14 amino acids. CDR3 in amino acids: CASSQLAGGGAQYF.

The CDR3 loop is CASSLVSVEPQHF. The chain uses TRBV5-5 and TRBJ1-5. Germline loops: CDR1 SGHKS, CDR2 YYEKEE (reference sequence). CDR3 size: 13 residues.

V is TRBV6-5 and J is TRBJ1-2. This CDR3 has 13 amino acids. The germline V gene encodes CDR1 MNHEY and CDR2 SVGAGI. The CDR3 reads CASSYRVNYGYTF.

The rearrangement uses TRBV12-3 or TRBV12-4 and TRBJ2-1; there is no DNA to check the TCRdb D call of TRBD1. The CDR3 totals 15 residues. CDR3 region: CASSPDTFPYNEQFF.

This CDR3 reads CASRRDRTDTQYF. The rearrangement uses TRBV6-5 and TRBJ2-3; TCRdb gives TRBD2 as the D gene, but with no DNA this cannot be confirmed. The germline V gene encodes CDR1 MNHEY and CDR2 SVGAGI. The CDR3 consists of 13 residues.

The V call is TRBV2, the J call TRBJ2-2. The CDR3 spans 14 residues. CDR1 and CDR2 (germline): SNHLY, FYNNEI. The CDR3 loop reads CASRYGTNTGELFF.

The chain couples TRBV3-1 to TRBJ2-3. The CDR3 length is 16 residues. The V gene's germline CDR1 is LGHDT and CDR2 YNNKEL (reference sequence). Here the CDR3 reads CASSQDWAQREDTQYF.

The V gene is TRBV12-3 or TRBV12-4, the J gene TRBJ2-1; TCRdb lists TRBD2, though no DNA is available to test this call. The CDR3 is 18 amino acids. CDR3 protein: CASSFLATGPRRANEQFF.

The chain combines TRBV12-3 or TRBV12-4 with TRBJ2-3; TCRdb gives TRBD2 as the D gene, but with no DNA this cannot be confirmed. This CDR3 comprises 15 residues. The CDR3 loop is CASSPGGGRADTQYF.

This sequence joins TRBV12-3 or TRBV12-4 and TRBJ2-6. The CDR3 is made up of 12 amino acids. The CDR3: CASLSGANVLTF.

This chain uses TRBV11-2 with TRBJ2-7. CDR1 and CDR2 (germline): SGHAT, FQNNGV. CDR3 length equals 12 residues. The CDR3 sequence: CASSLVRYEQYF.

This chain joins TRBV5-1 and TRBJ2-2; lacking DNA, the TRBD2 call made by TCRdb goes unchecked. This CDR3 is 18 amino acids long. Germline loops: CDR1 SGHRS, CDR2 YFSETQ. CDR3 sequence reads: CASSSPTSGGRNTGELFF.

The chain is built from TRBV5-6 and TRBJ1-4. The CDR3 is made up of 13 amino acids. Germline-derived CDR1 and CDR2 are SGHDT and YYEEEE. CDR3 sequence reads: CASSPPKGEKLFF.

This chain joins TRBV12-3 or TRBV12-4 and TRBJ2-3; TCRdb picks TRBD1, but there is no DNA to check that call. The CDR3 spans 16 residues. CDR3 sequence: CASSLARTGSTDTQYF.

This sequence joins TRBV12-5 and TRBJ1-2. Germline V CDR1 and CDR2: LGHNT, FRNRAP. The CDR3 has 17 residues. CDR3 in amino acids: CASGLVLRGIAFYGYTF.

The chain couples TRBV18 to TRBJ2-7. Germline V gene sequence: CDR1 KGHSH, CDR2 LQKENI. The CDR3 covers 12 residues. The CDR3 loop reads CASSSQRVEQYF.